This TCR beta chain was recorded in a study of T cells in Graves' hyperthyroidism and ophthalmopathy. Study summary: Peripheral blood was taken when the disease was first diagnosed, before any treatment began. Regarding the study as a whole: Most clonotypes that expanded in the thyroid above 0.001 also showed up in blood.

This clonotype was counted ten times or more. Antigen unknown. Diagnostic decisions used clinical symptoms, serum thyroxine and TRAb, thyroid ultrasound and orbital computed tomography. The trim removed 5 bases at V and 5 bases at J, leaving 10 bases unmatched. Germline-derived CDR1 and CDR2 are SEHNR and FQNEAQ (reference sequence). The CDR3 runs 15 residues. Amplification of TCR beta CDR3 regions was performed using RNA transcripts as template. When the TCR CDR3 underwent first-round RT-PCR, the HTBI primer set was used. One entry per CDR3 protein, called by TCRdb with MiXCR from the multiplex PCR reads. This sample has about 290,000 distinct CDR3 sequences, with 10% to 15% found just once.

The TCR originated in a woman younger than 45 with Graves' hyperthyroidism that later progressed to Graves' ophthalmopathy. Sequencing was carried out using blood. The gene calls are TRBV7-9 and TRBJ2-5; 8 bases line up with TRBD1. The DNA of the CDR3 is TGTGCCAGCAGCCCGGGCCGGACAGGGCCGGAGACCCAGTACTTC. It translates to CASSPGRTGPETQYF. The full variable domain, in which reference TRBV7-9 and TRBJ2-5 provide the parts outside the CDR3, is DTGVSQNPRHKITKRGQNVTFRCDPISEHNRLYWYRQTLGQGPEFLTYFQNEAQLEKSRLLSDRFSAERPKGSFSTLEIQRTEQGDSAMYLCASSPGRTGPETQYFGPGTRLLVL.